Listed below are T cell receptor beta chains from one sample, sequenced in a study of cytomegalovirus exposure and HLA in healthy donors. Produced via immunoSEQ multiplex PCR; TCRdb's table is partial and in-frame only. Here the sample spans 150,000 to 200,000 clones, about 80% being singletons. Sequenced input: PBMCs. The receptors originated from a woman aged 18-29 years in good health and CMV-seropositive. Each CDR3 is given with its conserved first and last residue. D genes are given only for firm matches. For some rows the clone size is stated as once, few or many, or as a class when expanded; others skip it.

j_call: TRBJ2-5
d_call: TRBD2
v_call: TRBV12-5
clone_size: .
cdr3_nt: TGTGCTAGTGTCAAAGGGGAGGGGCAAGAGACCCAGTACTTC
cdr3_aa: CASVKGEGQETQYF

j_call: TRBJ1-6
d_call: .
v_call: TRBV19
clone_size: few
cdr3_nt: TGTGCCAGTAGTACCACAGGGACTAATTCACCCCTCCACTTT
cdr3_aa: CASSTTGTNSPLHF

j_call: TRBJ2-3
d_call: TRBD2
v_call: TRBV9
clone_size: .
cdr3_nt: TGTGCCAGCAGCGCCCCCGGGGGTAGCGGGGGCACAGATACGCAGTATTTT
cdr3_aa: CASSAPGGSGGTDTQYF

j_call: TRBJ2-1
d_call: TRBD1
v_call: TRBV2
clone_size: .
cdr3_nt: TGTGCCAGCAGCCTCGACAGACAGGGGAGAGAGCAGTTCTTC
cdr3_aa: CASSLDRQGREQFF

j_call: TRBJ2-3
d_call: .
v_call: TRBV7-3
clone_size: .
cdr3_nt: TGTGCCAGCAGCTACACGGGGGGCCAGGGTGATACGCAGTATTTT
cdr3_aa: CASSYTGGQGDTQYF

j_call: TRBJ2-2
d_call: .
v_call: TRBV5-1
clone_size: .
cdr3_nt: TGCGCCAGCAGCTGGGGATCAGGGGACCGCGGGGAGCTGTTTTTT
cdr3_aa: CASSWGSGDRGELFF

j_call: TRBJ2-7
d_call: .
v_call: TRBV10-3
clone_size: .
cdr3_nt: TGTGCCATCAGGGGCGGGGGCCCCCAACAGTACGAGCAGTACTTC
cdr3_aa: CAIRGGGPQQYEQYF

j_call: TRBJ2-3
d_call: .
v_call: TRBV7-2
clone_size: .
cdr3_nt: TGTGCCAGCAGCTCGCGGGGGAGGGGGGATACGCAGTATTTT
cdr3_aa: CASSSRGRGDTQYF

j_call: TRBJ1-5
d_call: .
v_call: TRBV10-3
clone_size: few
cdr3_nt: TGTGCCATCAGTGAGACAGGGTCCCCTGGGCCCCAGCATTTT
cdr3_aa: CAISETGSPGPQHF

j_call: TRBJ2-6
d_call: .
v_call: TRBV4-3
clone_size: .
cdr3_nt: TGCGCCAGCAGCCAAGAGCGCTCTGGGGCCAACGTCCTGACTTTC
cdr3_aa: CASSQERSGANVLTF

j_call: TRBJ1-5
d_call: TRBD1
v_call: TRBV19
clone_size: .
cdr3_nt: TGTGCCAGTAGTACCGGGACAGCCAGCAATCAGCCCCAGCATTTT
cdr3_aa: CASSTGTASNQPQHF

j_call: TRBJ1-5
d_call: .
v_call: TRBV19
clone_size: .
cdr3_nt: TGTGCCAGTAGTCCTGGGCAGCAACTTAATCAGCCCCAGCATTTT
cdr3_aa: CASSPGQQLNQPQHF

j_call: TRBJ1-2
d_call: .
v_call: TRBV7-9
clone_size: .
cdr3_nt: TGTGCCAGCTTGGGGCCGGGGGGCTATGGCTACACCTTC
cdr3_aa: CASLGPGGYGYTF

j_call: TRBJ2-3
d_call: .
v_call: TRBV7-3
clone_size: .
cdr3_nt: TGTGCCAGCAGATCAGGGCCCGGAATAACAGATACGCAGTATTTT
cdr3_aa: CASRSGPGITDTQYF

j_call: TRBJ2-1
d_call: TRBD1
v_call: TRBV29-1
clone_size: .
cdr3_nt: TGCAGCGTTGAGAACCGGGACAGGGGCAATGAGCAGTTCTTC
cdr3_aa: CSVENRDRGNEQFF

j_call: TRBJ1-5
d_call: .
v_call: TRBV15
clone_size: .
cdr3_nt: TGTGCCACCAGCAGAGTCCAGGGAAACTTATATAGCAATCAGCCCCAGCATTTT
cdr3_aa: CATSRVQGNLYSNQPQHF